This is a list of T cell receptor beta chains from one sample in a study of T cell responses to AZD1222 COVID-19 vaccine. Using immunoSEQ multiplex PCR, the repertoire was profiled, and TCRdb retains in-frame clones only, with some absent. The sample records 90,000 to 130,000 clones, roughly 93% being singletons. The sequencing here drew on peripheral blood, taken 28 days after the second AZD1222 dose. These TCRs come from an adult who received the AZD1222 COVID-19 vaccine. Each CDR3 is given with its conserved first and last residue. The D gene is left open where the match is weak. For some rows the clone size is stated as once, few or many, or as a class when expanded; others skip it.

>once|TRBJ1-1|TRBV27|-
CASSRWGNTEAFF
TGTGCCAGCAGTCGGTGGGGGAACACTGAAGCTTTCTTT
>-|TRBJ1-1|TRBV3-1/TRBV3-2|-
CASSQLRDKNTEAFF
TGTGCCAGCAGCCAACTCCGGGACAAGAACACTGAAGCTTTCTTT
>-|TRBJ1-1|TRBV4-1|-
CASSQGGAPVSAFF
TGCGCCAGCAGCCAAGGGGGGGCCCCAGTATCAGCTTTCTTT
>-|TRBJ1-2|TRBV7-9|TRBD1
CASTESGTANYGYTF
TGTGCCAGCACCGAATCCGGGACAGCCAACTATGGCTACACCTTC
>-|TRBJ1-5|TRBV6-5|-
CASSSQDSQPQHF
TGTGCCAGCAGTTCCCAGGACAGTCAGCCCCAGCATTTT
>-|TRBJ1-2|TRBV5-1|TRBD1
CASTEMGQGADGYTF
TGCGCCAGTACCGAAATGGGACAGGGGGCGGATGGCTACACCTTC
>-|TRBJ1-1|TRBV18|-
CASSPRAGPGTRTEAFF
TGTGCCAGCTCCCCCAGGGCTGGGCCAGGGACTCGCACTGAAGCTTTCTTT
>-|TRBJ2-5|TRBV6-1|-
CASSESVTQYF
TGTGCCAGCAGTGAATCCGTGACCCAGTACTTC
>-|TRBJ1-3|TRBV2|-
CASRGSISGNTIYF
TGTGCCAGCAGGGGGTCAATCTCTGGAAACACCATATATTTT
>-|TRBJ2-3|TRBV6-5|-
CASSYRRAVGTDTQYF
TGTGCCAGCAGTTACCGCAGGGCCGTCGGCACAGATACGCAGTATTTT
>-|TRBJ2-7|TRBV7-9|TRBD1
CASSLAGTGDLLTSYEQYF
TGTGCCAGCAGCTTAGCGGGGACAGGGGACCTGCTTACTTCCTACGAGCAGTACTTC
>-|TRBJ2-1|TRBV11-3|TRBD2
CASSLTSGGGYEQFF
TGTGCCAGCAGCCTCACTAGCGGGGGGGGCTATGAGCAGTTCTTC
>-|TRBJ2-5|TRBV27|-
CASSPSGTWGETQYF
TGTGCCAGCAGTCCCTCCGGGACATGGGGAGAGACCCAGTACTTC
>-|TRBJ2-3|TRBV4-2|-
CASSQGGSWDTDTQYF
TGTGCCAGCAGCCAAGGGGGGTCGTGGGACACAGATACGCAGTATTTT
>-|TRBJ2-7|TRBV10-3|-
CAIRDSVTKSYEQYF
TGTGCCATCAGGGATTCGGTGACGAAGTCCTACGAGCAGTACTTC
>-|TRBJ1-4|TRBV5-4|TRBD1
CASSSKGQEREKLFF
TGTGCCAGCAGCTCTAAGGGACAGGAAAGGGAAAAACTGTTTTTT
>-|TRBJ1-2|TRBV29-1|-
CSVVRVARGGDGYTF
TGCAGCGTTGTGAGGGTAGCGCGGGGTGGGGATGGCTACACCTTC
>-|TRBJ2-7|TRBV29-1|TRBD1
CSVGWTGFYEQYF
TGCAGCGTTGGGTGGACAGGCTTCTACGAGCAGTACTTC
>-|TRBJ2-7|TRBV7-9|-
CASSFGPGDYEQYF
TGTGCCAGCAGCTTTGGGCCGGGAGACTACGAGCAGTACTTC
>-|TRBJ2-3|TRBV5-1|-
CASSLDGGPGTDTQYF
TGCGCCAGCAGCTTGGACGGGGGGCCCGGCACAGATACGCAGTATTTT
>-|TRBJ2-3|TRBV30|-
CAWTGPGHPSNLAQYF
TGTGCCTGGACCGGCCCGGGACACCCCTCAAACTTGGCGCAGTATTTT
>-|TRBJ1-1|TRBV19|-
CASSPVLGISEAFF
TGTGCCAGTAGTCCAGTCCTGGGGATTAGTGAAGCTTTCTTT
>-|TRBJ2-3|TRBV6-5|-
CASTWGSGTDTQYF
TGTGCCAGCACTTGGGGGTCTGGCACAGATACGCAGTATTTT
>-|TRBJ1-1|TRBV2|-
CASRRRGVVAEAFF
TGTGCCAGCAGACGGCGAGGGGTGGTCGCTGAAGCTTTCTTT
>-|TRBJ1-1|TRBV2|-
CASSDTQNTEAFF
TGTGCCAGCAGTGATACACAGAACACTGAAGCTTTCTTT
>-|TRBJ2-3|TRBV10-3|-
CAISVGVSTDTQYF
TGTGCCATCAGTGTCGGGGTGTCCACAGATACGCAGTATTTT
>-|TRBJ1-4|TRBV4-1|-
CASSQEGGATWEKLFF
TGCGCCAGCAGCCAAGAAGGCGGGGCCACCTGGGAAAAACTGTTTTTT
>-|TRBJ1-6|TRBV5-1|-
CASSLAWGYNSPLHF
TGCGCCAGCAGCTTGGCTTGGGGGTACAATTCACCCCTCCACTTT
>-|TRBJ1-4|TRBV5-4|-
CASSARRAGSSEKLFF
TGTGCCAGCAGCGCAAGAAGGGCGGGGTCCAGTGAAAAACTGTTTTTT
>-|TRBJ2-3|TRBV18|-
CASSPMAERTDTQYF
TGTGCCAGCTCACCAATGGCGGAGAGAACAGATACGCAGTATTTT
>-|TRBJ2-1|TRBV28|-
CAGRRGGYNEQFF
TGTGCCGGCAGGAGAGGAGGGTACAATGAGCAGTTCTTC
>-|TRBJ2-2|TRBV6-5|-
CASRWATGELFF
TGTGCCAGCAGGTGGGCGACCGGGGAGCTGTTTTTT
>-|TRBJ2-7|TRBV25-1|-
CASSDMSGANSYEQYF
TGTGCCAGCAGTGATATGTCAGGGGCCAACTCCTACGAGCAGTACTTC
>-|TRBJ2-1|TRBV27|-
CASSLDPDRYSYNEQFF
TGTGCCAGCAGTTTAGATCCGGACAGATACTCCTACAATGAGCAGTTCTTC
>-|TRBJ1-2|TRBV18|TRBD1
CASSRDRGPGYTF
TGTGCCAGCTCTCGTGACAGGGGGCCTGGCTACACCTTC
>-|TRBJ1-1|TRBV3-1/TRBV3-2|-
CASSQDGRNTEAFF
TGTGCCAGCAGCCAAGATGGACGGAACACTGAAGCTTTCTTT
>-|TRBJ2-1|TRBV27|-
CASSLTPGEQFF
TGTGCCAGCAGTTTGACCCCTGGTGAGCAGTTCTTC
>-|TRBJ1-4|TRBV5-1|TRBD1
CASSSQGARTNEKLFF
TGCGCCAGCAGCTCACAGGGGGCGCGGACTAATGAAAAACTGTTTTTT
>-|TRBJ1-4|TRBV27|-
CASSQHTRSEKLFF
TGTGCCAGCAGCCAGCACACACGAAGCGAAAAACTGTTTTTT
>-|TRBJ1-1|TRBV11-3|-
CASSLVGGTEAFF
TGTGCCAGCAGCTTGGTAGGGGGAACTGAAGCTTTCTTT
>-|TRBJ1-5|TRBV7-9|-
CASSLGMGPQGPQHF
TGTGCCAGCAGCTTAGGCATGGGCCCGCAAGGGCCCCAGCATTTT
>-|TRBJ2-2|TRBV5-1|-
CASSLDPRGTGELFF
TGCGCCAGCAGCCTCGATCCTCGGGGCACCGGGGAGCTGTTTTTT
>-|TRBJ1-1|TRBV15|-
CATSRDIPGGAFF
TGTGCCACCAGCAGAGATATCCCCGGGGGAGCTTTCTTT
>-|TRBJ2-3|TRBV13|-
CASSSDEGERDTQYF
TGTGCCAGCAGCTCCGACGAAGGGGAGAGAGATACGCAGTATTTT
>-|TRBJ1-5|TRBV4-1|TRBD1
CASSQVPQGAINQPQHF
TGCGCCAGCAGCCAAGTGCCTCAGGGGGCGATTAATCAGCCCCAGCATTTT
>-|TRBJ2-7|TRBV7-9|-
CASSFGPGLSEQYF
TGTGCCAGCAGCTTCGGACCGGGGTTGTCCGAGCAGTACTTC
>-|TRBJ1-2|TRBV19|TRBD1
CTSGTGGVYGYTF
TGTACCTCCGGGACAGGGGGCGTCTATGGCTACACCTTC
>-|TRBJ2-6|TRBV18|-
CASSLSGANVLTF
TGTGCCAGCTCGTTATCGGGGGCCAACGTCCTGACTTTC
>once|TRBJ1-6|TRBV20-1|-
CSASYRRDSPLHF
TGCAGTGCTAGTTACCGAAGGGATTCACCCCTCCACTTT
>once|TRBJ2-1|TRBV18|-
CASPREGGSYNEQFF
TGTGCCAGCCCAAGGGAGGGGGGGTCCTACAATGAGCAGTTCTTC
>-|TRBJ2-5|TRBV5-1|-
CASGTGGSSETQYF
TGCGCCAGCGGAACCGGGGGCTCCTCGGAGACCCAGTACTTC
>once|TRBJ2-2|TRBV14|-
CASSGRQRGHGELFF
TGTGCCAGCAGCGGCCGGCAACGGGGACACGGGGAGCTGTTTTTT
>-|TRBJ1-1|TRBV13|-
CASSLGQGMNTEAFF
TGTGCCAGCAGCTTAGGACAGGGTATGAACACTGAAGCTTTCTTT
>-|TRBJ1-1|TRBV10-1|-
CASRAGWNTEAFF
TGCGCCAGCAGGGCAGGGTGGAACACTGAAGCTTTCTTT
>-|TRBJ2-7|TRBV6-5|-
CASSSGTRSYEQYF
TGTGCCAGCAGTTCCGGGACACGATCCTACGAGCAGTACTTC
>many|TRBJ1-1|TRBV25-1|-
CASSPLWTENTEAFF
TGTGCCAGCAGTCCTCTTTGGACGGAAAACACTGAAGCTTTCTTT